These T cell receptor beta chains were read from a single sample in a study of metastatic and nonmetastatic thyroid tumors. TCRdb redid the clone calls on the PCR reads using MiXCR. The data hold about 82,000 clones, with approximately 12% observed a single time. What was sequenced was tumor tissue. Receptors originate from a female donor with papillary thyroid cancer or a benign thyroid nodule (not recorded which). Some clones in this sample may be carry-over from other donors' samples. CDR3s include the opening cysteine and the closing phenylalanine or tryptophan. The D gene is left open where the match is weak. A row's size may be missing; if present it is once, few, many or a size class.

d_call,clone_size,j_call,v_call,cdr3_nt,cdr3_aa
NA,many,TRBJ2-2,TRBV4-1,TGCGCCAGCAGCCAAGGGGCAGGGCCCCGGGTGACCGGGGAGCTGTTTTTT,CASSQGAGPRVTGELFF
NA,many,TRBJ2-3,TRBV5-8,TGTGCCAGCAGCTTGTTATTTACAGTGGTGGATACGCAGTATTTT,CASSLLFTVVDTQYF
NA,NA,TRBJ2-3,TRBV5-1,TGCGCCAGCAGCTTGGGCCTTGAAACAGATACGCAGTATTTT,CASSLGLETDTQYF
NA,many,TRBJ1-1,TRBV20-1,TGCAGTGCTAGCCACCGGGGGGGGAACACTGAAGCTTTCTTT,CSASHRGGNTEAFF
NA,many,TRBJ2-5,TRBV6-1,TGTGCCAGCACCCCCGGAGAGGGTTGGGAGACCCAGTACTTC,CASTPGEGWETQYF
NA,NA,TRBJ2-7,TRBV30,TGTGCCTGGAGACTAGGGCCCTACGGGCAGTACTTC,CAWRLGPYGQYF
NA,many,TRBJ1-2,TRBV12-3/TRBV12-4,TGTGCCAGCAGTTTGGACAGCCTGGGAGGCTACACCTTC,CASSLDSLGGYTF
TRBD1,many,TRBJ1-5,TRBV28,TGTGCCAGCAGTGACAGGGGGCGTCAGCCCCAGCATTTT,CASSDRGRQPQHF
NA,many,TRBJ1-6,TRBV5-1,TGCGCCAGCAGCTTGGACCGAAGCTCCTATAATTCACCCCTCCACTTT,CASSLDRSSYNSPLHF
NA,many,TRBJ1-1,TRBV2,TGTGCCAGCAGTGAAAACACAGGGCCGAACACTGAAGCTTTCTTT,CASSENTGPNTEAFF
TRBD1,many,TRBJ2-5,TRBV10-3,TGTGCCATCAGTGAGTCCGGACAGGCCGAGACCCAGTACTTC,CAISESGQAETQYF
TRBD2,many,TRBJ2-3,TRBV20-1,TGCAGTGCTTCGACTAGCGGGAGGGCAGATACGCAGTATTTT,CSASTSGRADTQYF
TRBD2,NA,TRBJ2-1,TRBV18,TGTGCCAGCTCAACGGGACTAGCAGGCGATGAGCAGTTCTTC,CASSTGLAGDEQFF
TRBD2,NA,TRBJ2-2,TRBV6-2/TRBV6-3,TGTGCCAGCAGTTCTTGGGGGGGTGCCGGGGAGCTGTTTTTT,CASSSWGGAGELFF
TRBD2,once,TRBJ2-7,TRBV20-1,TGCAGTGCAAAGGCTAGCGGGCGGAAAAACTACGAGCAGTACTTC,CSAKASGRKNYEQYF
NA,many,TRBJ2-7,TRBV12-5,TGTGCTAGTGGTTTCTCCTCACACCGAGCCTCCTACGAGCAGTACTTC,CASGFSSHRASYEQYF
NA,many,TRBJ1-1,TRBV2,TGTGCCAGCAGTGTTAGGGGTATCGGGGACACTGAAGCTTTCTTT,CASSVRGIGDTEAFF
TRBD1,many,TRBJ2-7,TRBV5-1,TGCGCCAGCAGTCCGGGACAGAACTACTACGAGCAGTACTTC,CASSPGQNYYEQYF
NA,NA,TRBJ2-7,TRBV6-1,TGTGTCAGAGGTGACAGATCCTACGAGCAGTACTTC,CVRGDRSYEQYF
TRBD2,many,TRBJ2-3,TRBV20-1,TGCAGTGCCAGACGGCGGGAGAGGACAGATACGCAGTATTTT,CSARRRERTDTQYF
TRBD1,many,TRBJ1-5,TRBV6-1,TGTGCCAGCAGTCGGACAGGGAGGGATCAGCCCCAGCATTTT,CASSRTGRDQPQHF
NA,few,TRBJ2-1,TRBV6-1,TGTGCCAGCCGGACCGACTACAGGGCCTACAATGAGCAGTTCTTC,CASRTDYRAYNEQFF
NA,many,TRBJ1-1,TRBV6-1,TGTGCCAGCAGTGTTGGGAGTACTTTCTTT,CASSVGSTFF
NA,many,TRBJ1-2,TRBV20-1,TGCAGTGCTAGACCACCGGACGGATCTCCCCATGGCTACACCTTC,CSARPPDGSPHGYTF
NA,many,TRBJ2-7,TRBV11-2,TGTGCCAGCAGCTCACTAGCCGTCTACGAGCAGTACTTC,CASSSLAVYEQYF
TRBD2,many,TRBJ2-3,TRBV5-4,TGTGCCAGCAGCTTGAGCGGGGGTAGCGGGAGAGATACGCAGTATTTT,CASSLSGGSGRDTQYF
NA,many,TRBJ2-7,TRBV11-2,TGTGCCAGCAGCCCCCAAGGGTTGGGGGAGCAGTACTTC,CASSPQGLGEQYF
NA,many,TRBJ1-6,TRBV5-1,TGCGCCAGCAGCTCTGGCTTCAATTCACCCCTCCACTTT,CASSSGFNSPLHF
NA,medium-sized,TRBJ1-1,TRBV27,TGTGCCAGCAGACCAAGGTCCAGGGAGAACACTGAAGCTTTCTTT,CASRPRSRENTEAFF
NA,many,TRBJ2-5,TRBV3-1,TGTGCCAGCAGCCTAGCCGAGACCCAGTACTTC,CASSLAETQYF
TRBD1,many,TRBJ2-7,TRBV20-1,TGCAGTGCGGAGGACAGGGGGCTCGCCTACGAGCAGTACTTC,CSAEDRGLAYEQYF
TRBD1,many,TRBJ1-6,TRBV24-1,TGTGCCACCAGTGATTCCGGGACAGGGAATTCACCCCTCCACTTT,CATSDSGTGNSPLHF
TRBD1,many,TRBJ2-1,TRBV11-3,TGTGCCAGGCCCAGACAGGGAGTCAAGAATGAGCAGTTCTTC,CARPRQGVKNEQFF
NA,many,TRBJ2-7,TRBV28,TGTGCCAGCAGTTTAGGAGGGTCCTGGGGGGAGCAGTACTTC,CASSLGGSWGEQYF
NA,many,TRBJ2-7,TRBV6-1,TGTGCCAGCAGTGAAGCTGCGGGAAACTCCTACGAGCAGTACTTC,CASSEAAGNSYEQYF
NA,many,TRBJ1-4,TRBV30,TGTGCCTGGAGCACGGACCCCACAGCGGCTAATGAAAAACTGTTTTTT,CAWSTDPTAANEKLFF
TRBD2,few,TRBJ2-3,TRBV9,TGTGCCAGCAGCGCCGGACTAGCGGCAGCAGATACGCAGTATTTT,CASSAGLAAADTQYF
NA,many,TRBJ1-3,TRBV30,TGTGCCTGGAGGACTGCAGGAAACACCATATATTTT,CAWRTAGNTIYF
NA,NA,TRBJ2-1,TRBV7-3,TGTGCCAGCAGCTTAAACCCCACGAAGATCCGAGTCGGCCCCCTCGAGCAGTTCTTC,CASSLNPTKIRVGPLEQFF
NA,many,TRBJ1-3,TRBV7-8,TGTGCCAGCAGCTTAGGAGCTCAAGTCCGAAACTCTGGAAACACCATATATTTT,CASSLGAQVRNSGNTIYF
NA,many,TRBJ1-6,TRBV2,TGTGCCAGCAGTAAAAACAGGGCTGGAAATTCACCCCTCCACTTT,CASSKNRAGNSPLHF